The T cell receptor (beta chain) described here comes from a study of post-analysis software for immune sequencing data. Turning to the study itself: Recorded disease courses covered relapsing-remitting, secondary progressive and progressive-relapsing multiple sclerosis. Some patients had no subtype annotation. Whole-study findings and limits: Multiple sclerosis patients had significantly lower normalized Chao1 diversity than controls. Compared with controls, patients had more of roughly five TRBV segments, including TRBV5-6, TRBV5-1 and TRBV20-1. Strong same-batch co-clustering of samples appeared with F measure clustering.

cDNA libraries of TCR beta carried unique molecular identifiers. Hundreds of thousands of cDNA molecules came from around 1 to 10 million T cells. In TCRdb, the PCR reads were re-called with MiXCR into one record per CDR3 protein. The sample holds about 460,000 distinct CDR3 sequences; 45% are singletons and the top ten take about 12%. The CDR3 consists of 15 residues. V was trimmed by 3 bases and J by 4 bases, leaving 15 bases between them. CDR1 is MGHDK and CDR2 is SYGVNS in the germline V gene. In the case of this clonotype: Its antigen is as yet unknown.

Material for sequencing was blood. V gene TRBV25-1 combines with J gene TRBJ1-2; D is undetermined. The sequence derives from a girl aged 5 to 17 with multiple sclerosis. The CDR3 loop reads CASSDSPERGYGYTF. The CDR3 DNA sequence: TGTGCCAGCAGTGATTCTCCTGAGCGGGGCTATGGCTACACCTTC.